The clone carrying this T cell receptor beta chain was seen repeatedly, ten times or more. V was clipped by 2 bases and J by 4 bases, with 9 bases between them. There are 14 residues in the CDR3. CDR1 and CDR2 from the germline V gene are MDHEN and SYDVKM. The data were taken from a study of human T cells and chemical hapten exposure. Time point reported: patch test 2, 6 weeks after DPC sensitization. Indicated treatment: therapeutic diphenylcyclopropenone sensitization with weekly scalp DPC. TCRdb itself ran the RACE reads through MiXCR, one entry per CDR3 protein. The sample records over 130,000 distinct CDR3 sequences, 10% to 15% being singletons.

The sequence came from a woman in her 50s with alopecia areata. Some clones in this sample may be carry-over from other donors' samples. J is TRBJ1-5 and V is TRBV28, with D unclear. Sequencing used whole blood, obtained in connection with sensitization to the hapten diphenylcyclopropenone (DPC). The CDR3 DNA reads TGTGCCAGCAGTTTAAGGAGACTTAATCAGCCCCAGCATTTT. Translated, it gives CASSLRRLNQPQHF. Full variable domain (outside the CDR3, taken from reference TRBV28 and TRBJ1-5): DVKVTQSSRYLVKRTGEKVFLECVQDMDHENMFWYRQDPGLGLRLIYFSYDVKMKEKGDIPEGYSVSREKKERFSLILESASTNQTSMYLCASSLRRLNQPQHFGDGTRLSIL.